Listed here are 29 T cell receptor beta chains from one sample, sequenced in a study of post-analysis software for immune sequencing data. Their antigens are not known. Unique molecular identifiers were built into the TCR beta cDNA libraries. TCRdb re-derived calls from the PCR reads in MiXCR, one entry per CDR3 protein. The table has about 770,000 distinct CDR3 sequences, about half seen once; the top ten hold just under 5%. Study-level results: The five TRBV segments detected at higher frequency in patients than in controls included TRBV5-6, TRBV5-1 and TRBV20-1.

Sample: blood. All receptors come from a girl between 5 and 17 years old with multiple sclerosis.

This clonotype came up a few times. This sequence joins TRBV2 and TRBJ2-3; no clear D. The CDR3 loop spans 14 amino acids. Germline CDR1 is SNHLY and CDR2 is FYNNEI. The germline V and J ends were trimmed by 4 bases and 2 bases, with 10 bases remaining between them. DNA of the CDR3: TGTGCCAGCAGTGCGCCTAGTTCCACAGATACGCAGTATTTT. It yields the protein CASSAPSSTDTQYF.

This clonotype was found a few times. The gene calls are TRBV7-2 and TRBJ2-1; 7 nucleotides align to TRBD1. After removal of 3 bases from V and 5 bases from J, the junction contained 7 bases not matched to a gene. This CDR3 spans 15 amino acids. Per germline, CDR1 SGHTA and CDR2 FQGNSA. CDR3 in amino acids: CASSFLTRGNNEQFF. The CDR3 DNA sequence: TGTGCCAGCAGCTTCCTTACCAGGGGGAACAATGAGCAGTTCTTC.

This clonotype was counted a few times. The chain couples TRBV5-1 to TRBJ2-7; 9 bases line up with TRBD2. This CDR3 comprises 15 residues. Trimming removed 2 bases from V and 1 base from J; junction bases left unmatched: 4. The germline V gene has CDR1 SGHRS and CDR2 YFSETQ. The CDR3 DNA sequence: TGCGCCAGCAGCTTCCTGAGCGGGAGGTCCTACGAGCAGTACTTC. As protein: CASSFLSGRSYEQYF.

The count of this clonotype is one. The CDR3 spells CASSQTGQNTEAFF. DNA for the CDR3: TGTGCCAGCAGCCAGACAGGGCAGAACACTGAAGCTTTCTTT. This chain uses TRBV25-1 with TRBJ1-1, with TRBD1 identical over 7 bases. The length of the CDR3 is 14 residues. With V trimmed by 6 bases and J by 1 base, 5 bases remained unmatched. Germline CDR1 MGHDK, CDR2 SYGVNS.

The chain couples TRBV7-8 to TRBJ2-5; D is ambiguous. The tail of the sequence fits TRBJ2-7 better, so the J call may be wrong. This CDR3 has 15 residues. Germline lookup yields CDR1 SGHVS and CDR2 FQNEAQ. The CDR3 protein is CASSLARIRVYEQYF. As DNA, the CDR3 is TGTGCCAGCAGCTTAGCGCGCATCAGAGTCTACGAGCAGTACTTC.

The CDR3 nucleotides read TGTGCCAGCAGCTTGTGGGGGAATCCAACTAATGAAAAACTGTTTTTT. Its protein is CASSLWGNPTNEKLFF. The chain uses TRBV5-6 and TRBJ1-4; D may be TRBD1 (5 bases). The CDR3 covers 16 residues. V was pared by 1 base and J by 0 bases, with 10 bases between. CDR1 SGHDT and CDR2 YYEEEE come from the germline V gene.

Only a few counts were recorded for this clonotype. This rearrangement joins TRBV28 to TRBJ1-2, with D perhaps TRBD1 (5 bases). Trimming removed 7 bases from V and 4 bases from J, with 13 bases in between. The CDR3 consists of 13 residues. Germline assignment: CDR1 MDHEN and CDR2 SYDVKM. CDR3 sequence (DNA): TGTGCCAGCAACAAGGGGCGGATCTATGGCTACACCTTC. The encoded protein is CASNKGRIYGYTF.

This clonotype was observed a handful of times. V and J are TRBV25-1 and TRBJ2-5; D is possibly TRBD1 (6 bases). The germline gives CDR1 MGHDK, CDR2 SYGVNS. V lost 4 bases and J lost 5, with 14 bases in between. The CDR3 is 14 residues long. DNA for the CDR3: TGTGCCAGCAGTGCTTCAGGGGTAGGGGAGACCCAGTACTTC. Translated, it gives CASSASGVGETQYF.

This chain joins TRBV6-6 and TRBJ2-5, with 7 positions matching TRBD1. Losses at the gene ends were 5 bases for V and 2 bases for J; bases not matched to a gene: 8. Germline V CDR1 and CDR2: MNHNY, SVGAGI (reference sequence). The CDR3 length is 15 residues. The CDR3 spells CASSTTDREQETQYF. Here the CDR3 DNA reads TGTGCCAGCAGTACAACCGACAGGGAGCAAGAGACCCAGTACTTC.

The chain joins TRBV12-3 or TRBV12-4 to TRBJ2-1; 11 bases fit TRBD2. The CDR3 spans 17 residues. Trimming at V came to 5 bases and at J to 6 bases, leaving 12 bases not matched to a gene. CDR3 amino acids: CASSPSLAGGWANEQFF. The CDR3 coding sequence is TGTGCCAGCAGTCCCAGCCTAGCGGGAGGATGGGCCAATGAGCAGTTCTTC.

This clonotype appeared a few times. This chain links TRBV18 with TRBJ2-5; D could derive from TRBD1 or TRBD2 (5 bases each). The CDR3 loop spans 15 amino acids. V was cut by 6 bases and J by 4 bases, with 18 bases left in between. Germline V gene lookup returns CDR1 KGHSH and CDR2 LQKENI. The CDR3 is CASSQAIGGRETQYF. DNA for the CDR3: TGTGCCAGCTCCCAGGCGATTGGGGGTCGAGAGACCCAGTACTTC. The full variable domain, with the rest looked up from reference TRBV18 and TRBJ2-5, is NAGVMQNPRHLVRRRGQEARLRCSPMKGHSHVYWYRQLPEEGLKFMVYLQKENIIDESGMPKERFSAEFPKEGPSILRIQQVVRGDSAAYFCASSQAIGGRETQYFGPGTRLLVL.

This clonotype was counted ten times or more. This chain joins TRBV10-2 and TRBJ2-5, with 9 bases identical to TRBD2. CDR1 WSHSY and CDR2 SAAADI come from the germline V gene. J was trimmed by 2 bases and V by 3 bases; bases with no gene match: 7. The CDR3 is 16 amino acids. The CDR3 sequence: CASSDLAGSSQETQYF. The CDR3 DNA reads TGCGCCAGCAGTGATCTAGCGGGAAGCAGTCAAGAGACCCAGTACTTC.

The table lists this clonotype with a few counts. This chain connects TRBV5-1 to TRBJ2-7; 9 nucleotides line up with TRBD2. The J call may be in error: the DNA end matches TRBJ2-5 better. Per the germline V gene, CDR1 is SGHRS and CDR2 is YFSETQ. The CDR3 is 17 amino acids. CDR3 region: CASSWGLAYTGGETQYF. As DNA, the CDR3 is TGCGCCAGCAGCTGGGGACTAGCATATACGGGGGGAGAGACCCAGTACTTC.

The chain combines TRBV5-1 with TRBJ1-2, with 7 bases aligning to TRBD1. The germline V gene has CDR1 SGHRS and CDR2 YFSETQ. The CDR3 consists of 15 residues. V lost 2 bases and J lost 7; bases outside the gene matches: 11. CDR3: CASSLQGTHRLGYTF. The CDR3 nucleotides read TGCGCCAGCAGCTTACAGGGGACCCATCGCCTTGGCTACACCTTC.

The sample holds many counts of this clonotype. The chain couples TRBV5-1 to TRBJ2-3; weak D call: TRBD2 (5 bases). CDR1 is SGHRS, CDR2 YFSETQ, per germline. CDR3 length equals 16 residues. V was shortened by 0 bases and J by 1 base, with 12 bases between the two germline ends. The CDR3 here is CASSLGLAEGTDTQYF. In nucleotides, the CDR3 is TGCGCCAGCAGCTTGGGCCTAGCAGAGGGCACAGATACGCAGTATTTT.

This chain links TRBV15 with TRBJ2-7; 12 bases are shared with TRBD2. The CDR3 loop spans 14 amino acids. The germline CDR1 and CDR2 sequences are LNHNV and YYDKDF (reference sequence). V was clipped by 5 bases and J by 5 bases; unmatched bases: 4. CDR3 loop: CATSPSGRAHEQYF. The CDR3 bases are TGTGCCACCAGCCCTAGCGGGAGGGCCCACGAGCAGTACTTC.

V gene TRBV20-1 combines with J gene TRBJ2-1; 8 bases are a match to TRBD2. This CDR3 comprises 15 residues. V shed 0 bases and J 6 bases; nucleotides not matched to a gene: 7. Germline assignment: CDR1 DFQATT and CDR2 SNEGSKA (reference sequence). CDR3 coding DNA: TGCAGTGCTAGAGACCCGGGAGGGCCTGTCAATGAGCAGTTCTTC. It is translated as CSARDPGGPVNEQFF.

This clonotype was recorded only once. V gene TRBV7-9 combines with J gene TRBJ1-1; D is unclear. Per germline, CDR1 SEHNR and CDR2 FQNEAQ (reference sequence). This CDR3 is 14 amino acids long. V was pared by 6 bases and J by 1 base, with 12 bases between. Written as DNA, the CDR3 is TGTGCCAGCAGTCGCGTAAGCGGGAACACTGAAGCTTTCTTT. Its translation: CASSRVSGNTEAFF.

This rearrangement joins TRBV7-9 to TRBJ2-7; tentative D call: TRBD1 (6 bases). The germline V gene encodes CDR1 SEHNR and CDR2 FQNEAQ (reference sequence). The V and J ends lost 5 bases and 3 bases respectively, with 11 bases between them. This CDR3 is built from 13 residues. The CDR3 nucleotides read TGTGCCAGCAGCCAAGGGACATACTACGAGCAGTACTTC. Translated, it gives CASSQGTYYEQYF.

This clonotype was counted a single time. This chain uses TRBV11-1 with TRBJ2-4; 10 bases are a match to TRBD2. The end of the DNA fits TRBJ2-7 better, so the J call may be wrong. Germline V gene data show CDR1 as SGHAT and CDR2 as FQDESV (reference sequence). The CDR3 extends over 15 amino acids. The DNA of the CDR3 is TGTGCCAGCAGCCCCCTGACTAGCGGGCCCTACGAGCAGTACTTC. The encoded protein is CASSPLTSGPYEQYF.

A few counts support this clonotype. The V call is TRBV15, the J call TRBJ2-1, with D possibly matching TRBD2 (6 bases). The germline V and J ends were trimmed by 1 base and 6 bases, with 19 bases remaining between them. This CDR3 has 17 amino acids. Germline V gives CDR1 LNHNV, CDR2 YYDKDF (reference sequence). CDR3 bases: TGTGCCACCAGCAGAGCCGTAGGGGTTAGCGGAACCAATGAGCAGTTCTTC. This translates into CATSRAVGVSGTNEQFF. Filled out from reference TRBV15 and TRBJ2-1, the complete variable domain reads DAMVIQNPRYQVTQFGKPVTLSCSQTLNHNVMYWYQQKSSQAPKLLFHYYDKDFNNEADTPDNFQSRRPNTSFCFLDIRSPGLGDTAMYLCATSRAVGVSGTNEQFFGPGTRLTVL.

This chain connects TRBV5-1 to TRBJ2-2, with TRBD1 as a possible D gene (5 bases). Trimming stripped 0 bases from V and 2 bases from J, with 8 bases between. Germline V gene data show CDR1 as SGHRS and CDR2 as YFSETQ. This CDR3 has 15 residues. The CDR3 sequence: CASSLGTLNTGELFF. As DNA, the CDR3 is TGCGCCAGCAGCTTGGGGACACTCAACACCGGGGAGCTGTTTTTT.

The CDR3 protein is CASSLVADSSYNEQYF. The CDR3 region has the DNA TGTGCCAGCAGCTTAGTCGCAGATAGCTCCTACAATGAGCAGTACTTC. The chain combines TRBV7-3 with TRBJ2-1; D gene ambiguous. The J call may be wrong; the DNA end is better matched by TRBJ2-7. In germline, CDR1 is SGHTA, CDR2 FQGTGA. CDR3 length equals 16 residues.

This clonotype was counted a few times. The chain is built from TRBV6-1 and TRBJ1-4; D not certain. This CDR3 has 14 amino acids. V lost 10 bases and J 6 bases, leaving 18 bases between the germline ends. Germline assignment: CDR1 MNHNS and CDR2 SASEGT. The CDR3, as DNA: TGTGCCACCAGGTTTTCACGGGAAGATGAAAAACTGTTTTTT. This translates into CATRFSREDEKLFF.

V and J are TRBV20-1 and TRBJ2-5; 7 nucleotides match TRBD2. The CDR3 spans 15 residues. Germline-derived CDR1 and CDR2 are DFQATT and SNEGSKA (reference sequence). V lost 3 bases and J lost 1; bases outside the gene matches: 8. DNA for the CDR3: TGCAGTGCTAGGGGGTGGGAGGGAACCCAAGAGACCCAGTACTTC. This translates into CSARGWEGTQETQYF.

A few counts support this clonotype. Here the CDR3 DNA reads TGCAGTGCTTCAGGGACAGGGAATTCCTACAATGAGCAGTTCTTC. Amino acid sequence: CSASGTGNSYNEQFF. The genes are TRBV20-1 and TRBJ2-1; 9 bases are a match to TRBD1. The V gene end was trimmed by 5 bases and the J gene end by 1 base; junction bases not matched to a gene: 6. The V gene's germline CDR1 is DFQATT and CDR2 SNEGSKA (reference sequence). There are 15 residues in the CDR3.

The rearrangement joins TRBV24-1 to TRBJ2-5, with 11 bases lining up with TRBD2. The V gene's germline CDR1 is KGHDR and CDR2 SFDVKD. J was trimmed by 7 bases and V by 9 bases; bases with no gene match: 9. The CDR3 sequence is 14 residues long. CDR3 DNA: TGTGCCACCGCGCCGGGACTAGCGGAAGGGACCCAGTACTTC. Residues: CATAPGLAEGTQYF.

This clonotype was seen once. Written as DNA, the CDR3 is TGTGCCATCGACGCCGGGGCTAGCGGGAGTAATGAGCAGTTCTTC. Translating gives CAIDAGASGSNEQFF. The rearrangement joins TRBV10-3 to TRBJ2-1, with TRBD2 matching 10 bases. The CDR3 extends over 15 amino acids. The V segment lost 8 bases and the J segment 7 bases; nucleotides outside the gene matches: 11. Germline CDR1 is ENHRY and CDR2 is SYGVKD.

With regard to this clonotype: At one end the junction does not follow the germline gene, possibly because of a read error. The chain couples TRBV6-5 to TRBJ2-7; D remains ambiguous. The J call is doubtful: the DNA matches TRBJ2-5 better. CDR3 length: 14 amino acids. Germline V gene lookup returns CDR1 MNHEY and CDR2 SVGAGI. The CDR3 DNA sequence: TGTTCCAGCAGTTACGGGCTGGGTATGGAGACCCAGTACTTC. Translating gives CSSSYGLGMETQYF.